This T cell receptor (beta chain) was observed in a study of blood T cell repertoires in COVID-19. Study at large: COVID-19 samples from acute and convalescent phases originated in the United States, Italy and Spain. The cDNA or gDNA used as material had been derived from T cells, B-cell-depleted T cells, or PBMCs.

Authors' methods: Estimates of nucleated cell counts were drawn from the amplification of reference gene primers. Assay used: immunoSEQ multiplex PCR; TCRdb lists only in-frame clones, some missing. V, J and clone size derive from that table, while D and trimming were established from the DNA sequence. This sample has some 75,000 clones, with around 76% found just once. Trimming took 3 bases from V and 5 from J, leaving 16 bases between them. The germline V gene has CDR1 SGHTA and CDR2 FQGNSA. This CDR3 has 15 residues. The source is an elderly woman with active or convalescent COVID-19. The chain combines TRBV7-2 with TRBJ2-5; possible D gene TRBD1, 6 bases. Specimen: peripheral blood. CDR3 sequence: CASSFWLSRGETQYF. The DNA for the CDR3 is TGTGCCAGCAGCTTTTGGCTATCGAGGGGGGAGACCCAGTACTTC.